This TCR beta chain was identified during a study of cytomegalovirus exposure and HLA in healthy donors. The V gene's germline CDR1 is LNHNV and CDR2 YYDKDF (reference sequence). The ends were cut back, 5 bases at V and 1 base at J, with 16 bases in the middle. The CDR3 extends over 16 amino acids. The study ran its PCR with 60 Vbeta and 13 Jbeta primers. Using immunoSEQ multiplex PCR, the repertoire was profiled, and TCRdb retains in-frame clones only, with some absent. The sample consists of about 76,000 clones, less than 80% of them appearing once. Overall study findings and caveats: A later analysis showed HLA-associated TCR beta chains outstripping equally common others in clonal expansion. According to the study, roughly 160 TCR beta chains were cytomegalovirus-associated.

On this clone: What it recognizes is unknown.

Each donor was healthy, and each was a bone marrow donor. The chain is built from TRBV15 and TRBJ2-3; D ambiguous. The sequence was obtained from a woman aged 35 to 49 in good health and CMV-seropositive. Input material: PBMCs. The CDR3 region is CATSPLRSSRTDTQYF. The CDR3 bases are TGTGCCACCAGCCCCCTGAGGTCCAGCCGCACAGATACGCAGTATTTT.